The following is a TCR beta chain sequence with its context. This clone was recorded only once. The target of this receptor is not known. Nothing much larger sits one base from this clone, and base qualities are not available. This sample also contains other DNA sequences that code for the same CDR3. This entry comes from a study of blood T cell repertoires in COVID-19 (dated by TCRdb to 2019 to 2021). A note on the overall study: Collaborator samples came from the United States, Italy and Spain and covered acute and convalescent phases of COVID-19. The prospective study material was composed of cDNA or gDNA derived from T cells, B-cell-depleted T cells, or PBMCs. Samples were obtained from the ongoing ImmuneRACE study (first 160 participants) and from 1,000 to 1,500 subjects provided by 6 global collaborators. HLA class I and class II types, where available, came from metadata supplied by the sample provider rather than from assay-based typing. The repertoires were released in a freely available public database meant as a resource for research on the immune response to SARS-CoV-2. Deeply sampled blood TCRbeta repertoires from subjects exposed to, actively infected with, or recovered from COVID-19 were included in the dataset. A de-identified subject ID, COVID-19 status, age in years and sex were almost always included in the sample metadata. The paper's findings and limits, for the study overall: The amount of clinical and demographic metadata varied by source and participant and was provided uncurated.

One collaborating source in Seattle enrolled patients during active infection and followed them longitudinally through the course of disease. Whole blood was collected in K2EDTA tubes by collaborating institutions according to the institutions' own protocols. For TCRbeta analysis, collaborators shipped samples in one of three forms: frozen whole blood, isolated PBMCs, or DNA extracted from either of those sample types. TCRbeta CDR3 regions were amplified from genomic DNA by means of the immunoSEQ Assay, a bias-controlled multiplex PCR. As for the authors' bioinformatics: The number of nucleated cells in each sample was estimated by amplification of reference gene primers within the assay. To quantify the absolute abundance of each unique TCRbeta CDR3 rearrangement, sequence reads were collapsed and filtered. For each sample, productive Simpson clonality was calculated as the square root of Simpson's diversity index across productive rearrangements. Entries here come from immuneACCESS through TCRdb and include only in-frame sequences with V and J called. Some clones fail to appear in such tables; in the studies checked, an unresolved V gene covers under half of the shortfall, and the cause of the remainder is unknown. The DNA was the basis for D and trimming; V, J and clone size are from that table. This sample comprises fewer than 350,000 clones, approximately 90% of them detected only once. Of the sample, 1.6% is held by the ten largest clones.

Germline trimming: 0 bases from V, 4 bases from J; junction bases outside gene matches: 5. There are 15 amino acids in the CDR3, from cysteine to phenylalanine inclusive. Only the CDR3 part of the read is kept: 45 bases, read in frame from the first base. Based on the germline V gene, the CDR1 and CDR2 sequences are SGHDT and YYEEEE. This clonotype originated in a woman in her thirties with COVID-19, enrolled during active disease. The sequenced sample consisted of peripheral blood. Recombination connected TRBV5-6 to TRBJ1-2, with TRBD1 matching 8 junction bases. The CDR3 has the sequence CASSLGSTGGYGYTF. The sequence in DNA is TGTGCCAGCAGCTTGGGTTCAACAGGGGGCTATGGCTACACCTTC.